Below, 21 T cell receptor beta chains from the same sample are listed, as sequenced in a study of blood T cell repertoires in COVID-19. Sequencing used immunoSEQ multiplex PCR; TCRdb keeps in-frame clones, though not all of them. The sample contains approximately 160,000 clones, roughly four fifths of which appear only once. Sequencing was carried out using peripheral blood. These receptor sequences come from a woman aged 80 or older with acute or convalescent COVID-19.

The gene calls are TRBV19 and TRBJ2-1; weak D call: TRBD2 (7 bases). The CDR3 totals 15 residues. V lost 5 bases, J lost 8 bases, and 19 bases lay in between. The germline V gene encodes CDR1 LNHDA and CDR2 SQIVND (reference sequence). The CDR3 sequence is CASSGRWGGAYEQFF. CDR3 bases: TGTGCCAGTAGTGGGCGATGGGGGGGGGCATATGAGCAGTTCTTC. Complete variable domain (other parts from reference TRBV19 and TRBJ2-1): DGGITQSPKYLFRKEGQNVTLSCEQNLNHDAMYWYRQDPGQGLRLIYYSQIVNDFQKGDIAEGYSVSREKKESFPLTVTSAQKNPTAFYLCASSGRWGGAYEQFFGPGTRLTVL.

The chain carries TRBV7-9 and TRBJ1-1; no clear D gene. V was cut by 3 bases and J by 1 base, with 3 bases left in between. The CDR3 sequence is 12 residues long. Germline V gives CDR1 SEHNR, CDR2 FQNEAQ (reference sequence). This CDR3 reads CASSFRNTEAFF. The CDR3, as DNA: TGTGCCAGCAGCTTCCGGAACACTGAAGCTTTCTTT.

The sample holds a few counts of this clone. J is TRBJ1-1 and V is TRBV19; D possibly corresponds to TRBD1 (6 bases). The CDR3 has 14 amino acids. Trimming removed 9 bases at V and 5 bases at J, with 19 bases between. Germline CDR1 and CDR2: LNHDA and SQIVND (reference sequence). CDR3 bases: TGTGCCAGCGCGAGACAGGAAGGATGGACTGAAGCTTTCTTT. This translates into CASARQEGWTEAFF. The variable domain in full, with the rest retrieved from reference TRBV19 and TRBJ1-1, is DGGITQSPKYLFRKEGQNVTLSCEQNLNHDAMYWYRQDPGQGLRLIYYSQIVNDFQKGDIAEGYSVSREKKESFPLTVTSAQKNPTAFYLCASARQEGWTEAFFGQGTRLTVV.

The chain links TRBV6-2 or TRBV6-3 to TRBJ2-2; TRBD1 matches at 7 bases. In germline, CDR1 is MNHEY, CDR2 SVGEGT. The J segment lost 4 bases and the V segment lost 5 bases, leaving 4 bases of the junction unmatched. The CDR3 spans 14 residues. The CDR3 spells CASSRRQGTGELFF. CDR3 nucleotides: TGTGCCAGCAGTCGCCGACAGGGCACCGGGGAGCTGTTTTTT.

The chain recombines TRBV19 with TRBJ2-7; tentatively, D is TRBD1 (6 bases). This CDR3 is built from 15 residues. CDR1 LNHDA and CDR2 SQIVND come from the germline V gene (reference sequence). V shed 3 bases and J shed 5 bases, with 17 bases lying between them. The CDR3 DNA reads as TGTGCCAGTAGTATTTTTCAGGGGAGCCAGGACGAGCAGTACTTC. The encoded protein is CASSIFQGSQDEQYF.

The CDR3 reads CAISESKVGPDTQYF. The CDR3, as DNA: TGTGCCATCAGTGAGTCGAAGGTGGGGCCAGATACGCAGTATTTT. The chain uses TRBV10-3 and TRBJ2-3; D possibly corresponds to TRBD1 (5 bases). From germline, CDR1 is ENHRY and CDR2 SYGVKD. V lost 0 bases, J lost 4 bases, and 11 bases lay in between. This CDR3 has 15 amino acids.

The rearrangement uses TRBV7-2 and TRBJ2-1; weak D call: TRBD2 (6 bases). In germline, CDR1 is SGHTA, CDR2 FQGNSA. V lost 1 base and J 7 bases, leaving 11 bases between the germline ends. There are 14 residues in the CDR3. The CDR3 sequence is CASSLDLGGNEQFF. For the CDR3, the DNA is TGTGCCAGCAGCTTAGACCTCGGGGGTAATGAGCAGTTCTTC.

V gene TRBV19 combines with J gene TRBJ1-1; perhaps TRBD1 as D (5 bases). This CDR3 region has 14 residues. V lost 5 bases and J lost 3, with 13 bases in between. The germline V gene has CDR1 LNHDA and CDR2 SQIVND (reference sequence). In DNA, the CDR3 is TGTGCCAGTAGTTCCCAAGGGGATTACACTGAAGCTTTCTTT. It encodes CASSSQGDYTEAFF.

V and J are TRBV6-6 and TRBJ1-6; 9 positions agree with TRBD1. With 7 bases clipped from V and 9 bases from J, the junction kept 10 bases outside the gene matches. This CDR3 region has 15 residues. Germline V lookup: CDR1 MNHNY, CDR2 SVGAGI (reference sequence). The CDR3 nucleotides read TGTGCCAGCACCCTACTACAGGGGGCCGGTTCACCCCTCCACTTT. Its translation: CASTLLQGAGSPLHF.

The CDR3 DNA sequence: TGCAGCGTTACTGTACAGGGGATTGACACTGAAGCTTTCTTT. Translated, it gives CSVTVQGIDTEAFF. The rearrangement links TRBV29-1 to TRBJ1-1; 7 bases are a match to TRBD1. The CDR3 spans 14 residues. In germline, CDR1 is SQVTM, CDR2 ANQGSEA. V lost 5 bases to trimming and J lost 3 bases; unmatched junction nucleotides: 9.

This rearrangement joins TRBV19 to TRBJ2-7; 8 bases fit TRBD1. V shed 3 bases and J 3 bases; nucleotides not matched to a gene: 4. Germline CDR1 and CDR2: LNHDA and SQIVND (reference sequence). There are 14 residues in the CDR3. In DNA form, the CDR3 reads TGTGCCAGTAGTATTATGGGACAGGACTACGAGCAGTACTTC. This translates into CASSIMGQDYEQYF.

The chain combines TRBV27 with TRBJ2-7, with 8 bases fitting TRBD1. Germline trimming cut 4 bases from V and 0 bases from J; bases unmatched to any gene: 5. Germline CDR1 and CDR2: MNHEY and SMNVEV (reference sequence). The CDR3 sequence is 15 residues long. The CDR3 loop is CASSYRGRGSYEQYF. The CDR3 coding sequence is TGTGCCAGCAGTTACAGGGGGAGAGGCTCCTACGAGCAGTACTTC.

This chain links TRBV14 with TRBJ1-4; D not certain. Germline CDR1 SGHDN, CDR2 FVKESK. The CDR3 runs 16 residues. Trimming removed 1 base at V and 5 bases at J, with 14 bases between. As DNA, the CDR3 is TGTGCCAGCAGCCAAGGCGGAACGGGGTACAATGAAAAACTGTTTTTT. It codes for CASSQGGTGYNEKLFF. The full variable domain, its missing parts supplied by reference TRBV14 and TRBJ1-4, is EAGVTQFPSHSVIEKGQTVTLRCDPISGHDNLYWYRRVMGKEIKFLLHFVKESKQDESGMPNNRFLAERTGGTYSTLKVQPAELEDSGVYFCASSQGGTGYNEKLFFGSGTQLSVL.

The chain employs TRBV3-1 (or the pseudogene TRBV3-2) and TRBJ1-6; D possibly corresponds to TRBD1 (5 bases). The V gene's germline CDR1 is LGHDT and CDR2 YNNKEL (reference sequence). This CDR3 spans 15 amino acids. Trimming removed 7 bases from V and 5 bases from J, with 15 bases in between. This chain's CDR3 is CASTVGQSNNSPLHF. As DNA, the CDR3 is TGTGCCAGCACCGTTGGACAATCAAATAATTCACCCCTCCACTTT.

The chain uses TRBV24-1 and TRBJ2-7, with 9 bases lining up with TRBD2. The junction had 13 bases not matched to a gene; V was cut back by 12 bases and J by 2 bases. Germline-derived CDR1 and CDR2 are KGHDR and SFDVKD. The CDR3 sequence is 15 residues long. This CDR3 is CAVSGGGRAPYEQYF. CDR3 nucleotides: TGTGCCGTTAGTGGGGGCGGGAGGGCCCCCTACGAGCAGTACTTC.

J is TRBJ1-1 and V is TRBV4-2; 8 bases agree with TRBD1. The V segment lost 3 bases and the J segment 4 bases; nucleotides outside the gene matches: 4. CDR3 length: 14 residues. CDR1 and CDR2 from the germline V gene are LGHNA and YNFKEQ. DNA of the CDR3: TGTGCCAGCAGCCACCCCGACAGGGGCACTGAAGCTTTCTTT. It is translated as CASSHPDRGTEAFF.

In this sample, this clone turned up once. The genes are TRBV5-6 and TRBJ2-2, with D perhaps TRBD2 (5 bases). The V end lost 6 bases, the J end lost 6 bases, and 18 bases lay between the germline ends. The CDR3 consists of 15 residues. Germline CDR1 is SGHDT and CDR2 is YYEEEE. DNA for the CDR3: TGTGCCAGCATCCGAGGAGGAGTGTATCCCGGGGAGCTGTTTTTT. Translated: CASIRGGVYPGELFF.

The chain recombines TRBV29-1 with TRBJ1-1; perhaps TRBD1 as D (6 bases). Germline V CDR1 and CDR2: SQVTM, ANQGSEA. The CDR3 spans 14 residues. V lost 4 bases and J 4 bases, leaving 16 bases between the germline ends. As DNA, the CDR3 is TGCAGCGTTGTCTCAGGGGAATTAGGCACTGAAGCTTTCTTT. Translating it yields CSVVSGELGTEAFF. Filled out from reference TRBV29-1 and TRBJ1-1, the complete variable domain reads SAVISQKPSRDICQRGTSLTIQCQVDSQVTMMFWYRQQPGQSLTLIATANQGSEATYESGFVIDKFPISRPNLTFSTLTVSNMSPEDSSIYLCSVVSGELGTEAFFGQGTRLTVV.

This clone was seen only a few times. The V gene is TRBV3-1 (or the pseudogene TRBV3-2), the J gene TRBJ1-1; TRBD1 is a possible D gene (6 bases). The CDR3 is 13 residues long. Per the germline V gene, CDR1 is LGHDT and CDR2 is YNNKEL (reference sequence). V was cut by 0 bases and J by 9 bases, with 11 bases left in between. The CDR3 sequence: CASSQEGTRQAFF. CDR3 nucleotides: TGTGCCAGCAGCCAAGAAGGGACACGCCAAGCTTTCTTT.

V is TRBV7-8 and J is TRBJ1-4; a weak D match, TRBD1 (6 bases). The CDR3 consists of 19 residues. The V gene lost 5 bases and the J gene lost 0 bases, with 22 bases spanning the gap. CDR1 and CDR2 from the germline V gene are SGHVS and FQNEAQ. CDR3 bases: TGTGCCAGCAGCCCCCAGGGGCGACAGTCCTTAGCAACTAATGAAAAACTGTTTTTT. Its protein is CASSPQGRQSLATNEKLFF.

The chain carries TRBV6-2 or TRBV6-3 and TRBJ2-6; 9 bases align to TRBD2. V lost 5 bases, J lost 0 bases, and 11 bases stayed unmatched. From germline, CDR1 is MNHEY and CDR2 SVGEGT. This CDR3 region has 19 residues. The CDR3 reads CASSKLTSGLSSGANVLTF. CDR3 nucleotide sequence: TGTGCCAGCAGTAAACTGACTAGCGGCTTATCCTCTGGGGCCAACGTCCTGACTTTC.